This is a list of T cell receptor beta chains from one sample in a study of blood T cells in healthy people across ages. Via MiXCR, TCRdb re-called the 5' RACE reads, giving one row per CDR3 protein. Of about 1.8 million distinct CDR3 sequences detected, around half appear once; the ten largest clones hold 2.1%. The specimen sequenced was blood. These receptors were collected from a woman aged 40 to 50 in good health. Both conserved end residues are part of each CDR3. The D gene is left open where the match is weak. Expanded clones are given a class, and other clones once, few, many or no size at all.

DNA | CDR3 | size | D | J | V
TGTGCCGGCAACCCAGACCTAGCGCGGGAGTACGAACAGTACTTC | CAGNPDLAREYEQYF | - | TRBD2 | TRBJ2-5 | TRBV7-9
TGTGCCAGCTCACCGACAGGGATCTGGGTCAACAATGAGCAGTACTTC | CASSPTGIWVNNEQYF | once | TRBD1 | TRBJ2-5 | TRBV18
TGTGCCAGCAGTTACTCTTTGGACAGGGGACTTCAAGAGACCCAGTACTTC | CASSYSLDRGLQETQYF | - | TRBD1 | TRBJ2-5 | TRBV6-2/TRBV6-3
TGTGCCAGCAGCCGGGCAGCGGGACTACTACTTTACAATGAGCAGTTCTTC | CASSRAAGLLLYNEQFF | - | TRBD2 | TRBJ2-1 | TRBV3-1
TGTGCCAGCAGTGAGCAAGCGGGTATCAATGAGCAGTTCTTC | CASSEQAGINEQFF | - | - | TRBJ2-1 | TRBV2
TGTGCCAGTAGTCCCCCGGAGACAGGGAAACGGGAGACCCAGTACTTC | CASSPPETGKRETQYF | few | TRBD1 | TRBJ2-5 | TRBV19
TGTGCCAGCAGCTTAGCTTATTACAGGGGCGGGATAAACATTCAGTACTTC | CASSLAYYRGGINIQYF | - | - | TRBJ2-4 | TRBV7-2
TGTGCCAGCAGCGTAGCTCCCAGCGGGGGGATGAATGAGCAGTTCTTC | CASSVAPSGGMNEQFF | - | TRBD2 | TRBJ2-1 | TRBV9
TGCGCCAGCAGCCACTTGGGGAGGGACACAGGGCGAGGAAAAGCTTTCTTT | CASSHLGRDTGRGKAFF | once | - | TRBJ1-1 | TRBV4-1
TGTGCCAGCAGCCAAGTTAAGGATACGCAGTATTTT | CASSQVKDTQYF | - | - | TRBJ2-3 | TRBV4-2
TGCAGTGCTCCCATACGGACAGGGCGGCGCTACACCTTC | CSAPIRTGRRYTF | - | TRBD1 | TRBJ1-2 | TRBV20-1
TGCAGTGCTAGTGGGGGGACAGGGGATGGCTACACCTTC | CSASGGTGDGYTF | - | TRBD1 | TRBJ1-2 | TRBV20-1
TGTGCCAGCAGCGTAGGTACGGGAGGGACTGAAGCTTTCTTT | CASSVGTGGTEAFF | - | - | TRBJ1-1 | TRBV9
TGCAGCGTTGCCCCGACAGGAAATCAGCCCCAGCATTTT | CSVAPTGNQPQHF | - | - | TRBJ1-5 | TRBV29-1
TGTGCCAGCAGCACACGAGGGCGGGGGATAGGAGATACGCAGTATTTT | CASSTRGRGIGDTQYF | - | TRBD2 | TRBJ2-3 | TRBV9
TGTGCCAGCAGTGGCGACAGGGCTAGCAATCAGCCCCAGCATTTT | CASSGDRASNQPQHF | - | TRBD1 | TRBJ1-5 | TRBV6-5
TGTGCCAGCTACGGGCTAGCCCCCCTCTCGCGCAATGAGCAGTTCTTC | CASYGLAPLSRNEQFF | few | - | TRBJ2-1 | TRBV27
TGTGCCAGCAGCCGGGGCGGTGATACCGGGGAGCTGTTTTTT | CASSRGGDTGELFF | - | - | TRBJ2-2 | TRBV6-6
TGTGCCACCCCCTCAGGGGAGTACTACAATGAGCAGTTCTTC | CATPSGEYYNEQFF | - | - | TRBJ2-1 | TRBV2
TGTGCCAGCAGCCAAGAAGAGGGGGCGAAGAATTCACCCCTCCACTTT | CASSQEEGAKNSPLHF | - | TRBD1 | TRBJ1-6 | TRBV3-1
TGCGCCAGCAGCCAAGAGGCCCACAGGTCGACTAACTATGGCTACACCTTC | CASSQEAHRSTNYGYTF | many | - | TRBJ1-2 | TRBV4-3
TGTGCCACCAGACAGGGGAACAATGAAGCTTTCTTT | CATRQGNNEAFF | - | TRBD1 | TRBJ1-1 | TRBV10-3
TGTGCCAGCTGTGGTTATAGCAATCAGCCCCAGCATTTT | CASCGYSNQPQHF | few | - | TRBJ1-5 | TRBV6-6
TGTGCCAGCAGCGTAGAGCGGGGGGGCCGGGGGGATGAGCAGTTCTTC | CASSVERGGRGDEQFF | - | TRBD2 | TRBJ2-1 | TRBV9
TGTGCCAGCAGTGACCAGGAGACTAACTATGGCTACACCTTC | CASSDQETNYGYTF | - | - | TRBJ1-2 | TRBV6-1
TGTGCCAGCAGCAGGGTGAGCTCCTACGAGCAGTACTTC | CASSRVSSYEQYF | - | - | TRBJ2-7 | TRBV11-1
TGCGCCAGCAGCCAACCGCGAGACGGGCGAGGCTATGGCTACACCTTC | CASSQPRDGRGYGYTF | - | - | TRBJ1-2 | TRBV4-1
TGTGCCAGCAGTTCCGACCTTGCCAAAGAGACCCAGTACTTC | CASSSDLAKETQYF | few | - | TRBJ2-5 | TRBV12-3/TRBV12-4
TGTGCCAGCAGGCCTACGGGACAGCACTCTGGGGCCAACGTCCTGACTTTC | CASRPTGQHSGANVLTF | - | TRBD1 | TRBJ2-6 | TRBV3-1
TGTGCCAGCAGTAGGAACCCTGGGCAAAGCCCAGAGACCCAGTACTTC | CASSRNPGQSPETQYF | - | - | TRBJ2-5 | TRBV6-5
TGCGCCAGCAGCCCCCAGCGGGACATATACACAGATACGCAGTATTTT | CASSPQRDIYTDTQYF | - | - | TRBJ2-3 | TRBV5-1
TGTGCCACCAGTGAATCCGGGCCTCCCACCGAGCAGTACTTC | CATSESGPPTEQYF | - | - | TRBJ2-7 | TRBV24-1
TGTGCCAGCAGCCAAGATACTCCGGGGGCCTACAATGAGCAGTTCTTC | CASSQDTPGAYNEQFF | - | - | TRBJ2-1 | TRBV4-2
TGCAGTGCCCCGGCAGGGATCGGCTACACCTTC | CSAPAGIGYTF | - | - | TRBJ1-2 | TRBV20-1
TGTGCCAGCAGCTCAGGGGGCGCCGGGAATGAAAAACTGTTTTTT | CASSSGGAGNEKLFF | - | TRBD1 | TRBJ1-4 | TRBV7-2
TGTGCCAGCAGTTGGGGGGGACCCTCCTACGAGCAGTACTTC | CASSWGGPSYEQYF | - | TRBD2 | TRBJ2-7 | TRBV6-2/TRBV6-3
TGTGCCAGCAAGGCAACAGGGGAGTTCTACGAGCAGTACTTC | CASKATGEFYEQYF | - | TRBD1 | TRBJ2-7 | TRBV6-5
TGCAGTGCTAACAGGGATCTCGGGGAGACCCAGTACTTC | CSANRDLGETQYF | few | - | TRBJ2-5 | TRBV20-1
TGTGCCACGGCCCCGGGACTTCGCACAGATACGCAGTATTTT | CATAPGLRTDTQYF | - | - | TRBJ2-3 | TRBV11-2
TGTGCCAGCAGTCCCCGGGACAGGGTCCACGAGCAGTACTTC | CASSPRDRVHEQYF | few | TRBD1 | TRBJ2-7 | TRBV28
TGTGCCATCAGTGGATCTAATAGCAATCAGCCCCAGCATTTT | CAISGSNSNQPQHF | - | - | TRBJ1-5 | TRBV10-3
TGTGCCAGCAGTCCAAGACGGGGGACAGGGCCATCACCCCTCCACTTT | CASSPRRGTGPSPLHF | few | TRBD1 | TRBJ1-6 | TRBV4-2
TGCAGTGCTAGACGGTTGGGGCGCACTGAAGCTTTCTTT | CSARRLGRTEAFF | few | - | TRBJ1-1 | TRBV20-1
TGTGCCAGCAGCAGAGAGAGAGCGACAGGGAGCGAGCAGTACTTC | CASSRERATGSEQYF | once | TRBD1 | TRBJ2-7 | TRBV11-2
TGTGCCAGCTCACCCTTAGCGGGGGGCTGGAGGGATACGCAGTATTTT | CASSPLAGGWRDTQYF | once | TRBD2 | TRBJ2-3 | TRBV18
TGCAGCGTTGCAGGGGGCCTACCCTACGAGCAGTACTTC | CSVAGGLPYEQYF | - | TRBD1 | TRBJ2-7 | TRBV29-1
TGCGCCAGCAGCCAATACGGGACTAGCGGGGACAAAGAGACCCAGTACTTC | CASSQYGTSGDKETQYF | - | TRBD2 | TRBJ2-5 | TRBV4-1
TGTGCCAGCACTTGGGGTAGGCACAATGAGCAGTTCTTC | CASTWGRHNEQFF | once | - | TRBJ2-1 | TRBV6-2/TRBV6-3
TGTGCCAGCAGCTTGGAGACTGCCGCCTACAATGAGCAGTTCTTC | CASSLETAAYNEQFF | - | - | TRBJ2-1 | TRBV5-5
TGTGCCAGCAGCTTGGGACTAGCGGCACAGTACTTC | CASSLGLAAQYF | many | TRBD2 | TRBJ2-4 | TRBV13